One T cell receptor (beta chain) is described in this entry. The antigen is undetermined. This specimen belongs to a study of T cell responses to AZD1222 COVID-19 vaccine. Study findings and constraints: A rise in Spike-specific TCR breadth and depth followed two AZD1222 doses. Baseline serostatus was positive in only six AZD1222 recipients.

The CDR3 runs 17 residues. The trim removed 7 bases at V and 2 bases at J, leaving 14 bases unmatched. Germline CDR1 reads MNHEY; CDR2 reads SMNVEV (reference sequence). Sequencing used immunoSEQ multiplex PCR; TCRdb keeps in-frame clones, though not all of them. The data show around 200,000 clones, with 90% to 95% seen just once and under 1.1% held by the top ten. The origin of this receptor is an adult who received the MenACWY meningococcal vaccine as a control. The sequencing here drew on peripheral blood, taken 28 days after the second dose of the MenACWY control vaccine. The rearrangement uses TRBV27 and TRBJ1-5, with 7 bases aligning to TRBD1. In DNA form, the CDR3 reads TGTGCCAGCACCCCGACAGGGAGGAGGGGCGGCAATCAGCCCCAGCATTTT. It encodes CASTPTGRRGGNQPQHF.